The 25 T cell receptor beta chains listed next were all sequenced from one sample in a study of blood T cell repertoires in COVID-19. This table comes from immunoSEQ multiplex PCR, and its TCRdb copy is limited to in-frame clones, with some not included. The sample has about 110,000 clones, around 66% seen once; the top ten hold 5% to 6.5%. The specimen was peripheral blood. The source of these receptors is a man at least 80 years old with acute or convalescent COVID-19.

In DNA form, the CDR3 reads TGTGCCAGCAGCGCGGACGGGATTGGAGGCTACACCTTC. Its protein product is CASSADGIGGYTF. The chain has TRBV6-5 and TRBJ1-2, with D unresolved. V shed 6 bases and J shed 8 bases, with 16 bases lying between them. This CDR3 spans 13 amino acids. Germline lookup yields CDR1 MNHEY and CDR2 SVGAGI.

The chain combines TRBV7-2 with TRBJ2-7; D is possibly TRBD1 (6 bases). Deletions cut 5 bases from V and 4 bases from J, with 15 bases between. CDR3 length equals 14 residues. Germline CDR1 and CDR2: SGHTA and FQGNSA. The CDR3 reads CASSPGHLGYEQYF. The CDR3 DNA reads TGTGCCAGCAGCCCGGGACACCTGGGGTACGAGCAGTACTTC. The complete variable domain, with remaining parts taken from reference TRBV7-2 and TRBJ2-7, reads GAGVSQSPSNKVTEKGKDVELRCDPISGHTALYWYRQSLGQGLEFLIYFQGNSAPDKSGLPSDRFSAERTGGSVSTLTIQRTQQEDSAVYLCASSPGHLGYEQYFGPGTRLTVT.

The chain is built from TRBV28 and TRBJ1-2, with a possible D match to TRBD1 (6 bases). V lost 8 bases and J lost 8, with 12 bases in between. The CDR3 runs 11 residues. Germline CDR1 and CDR2: MDHEN and SYDVKM. CDR3 residues: CASGAGAGYTF. Here the CDR3 DNA reads TGTGCCAGCGGAGCAGGGGCCGGCTACACCTTC.

This rearrangement joins TRBV4-1 to TRBJ1-2; tentative D call: TRBD1 (6 bases). Germline V lookup: CDR1 MGHRA, CDR2 YSYEKL. Trimming cost V 0 bases and J 4 bases, with 9 bases left between them. CDR3 length: 14 amino acids. This CDR3 reads CASSQEGGGYGYTF. In nucleotides, the CDR3 is TGCGCCAGCAGCCAAGAAGGGGGTGGCTATGGCTACACCTTC.

This chain joins TRBV27 and TRBJ2-2, with TRBD1 matching 9 bases. The CDR3 extends over 15 amino acids. V gave up 6 bases and J gave up 1 base; unmatched junction bases: 3. Germline-derived CDR1 and CDR2 are MNHEY and SMNVEV (reference sequence). In DNA form, the CDR3 reads TGTGCCAGCAGACAGGGGGCAGGGAACACCGGGGAGCTGTTTTTT. Amino acid sequence: CASRQGAGNTGELFF.

This clone has more than one count but fewer than ten. The rearrangement uses TRBV19 and TRBJ1-1, with 10 bases identical to TRBD1. The CDR3 length is 18 residues. V lost 5 bases to trimming and J lost 5 bases; unmatched junction nucleotides: 17. Per germline, CDR1 LNHDA and CDR2 SQIVND (reference sequence). The CDR3 DNA follows: TGTGCCAGTAGTTCCCCGACAGGGGGCGTCAATCGGGGGACTGAAGCTTTCTTT. The encoded protein is CASSSPTGGVNRGTEAFF.

The chain combines TRBV30 with TRBJ1-6; D not certain. This CDR3 has 13 amino acids. Germline CDR1 and CDR2: GTSNPN and SVGIG (reference sequence). V lost 4 bases and J 7 bases, leaving 11 bases between the germline ends. The CDR3 region is CAWTVGSNSPLHF. The CDR3 DNA reads TGTGCCTGGACCGTCGGGTCGAATTCACCCCTCCACTTT. Looking up the rest from reference TRBV30 and TRBJ1-6 gives the full variable domain: SQTIHQWPATLVQPVGSPLSLECTVEGTSNPNLYWYRQAAGRGLQLLFYSVGIGQISSEVPQNLSASRPQDRQFILSSKKLLLSDSGFYLCAWTVGSNSPLHFGNGTRLTVT.

This clone was detected a few times. V usage is TRBV6-5 and J usage is TRBJ1-2; 7 positions match TRBD1. Losses at the gene ends were 6 bases for V and 2 bases for J; bases not matched to a gene: 0. The CDR3 is 12 amino acids. Germline loops: CDR1 MNHEY, CDR2 SVGAGI. The CDR3, as DNA: TGTGCCAGCAGGACAGGGAACTATGGCTACACCTTC. It yields the protein CASRTGNYGYTF.

This sequence joins TRBV7-3 and TRBJ2-6; 7 nucleotides match TRBD1. This CDR3 spans 16 amino acids. The ends lost 3 bases at V and 4 bases at J; junction bases unmatched: 6. Germline CDR1 reads SGHTA; CDR2 reads FQGTGA. CDR3 sequence: CASSFTGVSGANVLTF. CDR3 in DNA: TGTGCCAGCAGCTTTACAGGGGTATCCGGGGCCAACGTCCTGACTTTC.

This chain joins TRBV7-2 and TRBJ2-7; no firm D call. The CDR3 has 13 amino acids. V gave up 7 bases and J gave up 0 bases, with 10 bases separating them. Germline assignment: CDR1 SGHTA and CDR2 FQGNSA. DNA for the CDR3: TGTGCCAGCATCTCCACGAGCTCCTACGAGCAGTACTTC. Amino acids: CASISTSSYEQYF.

The V call is TRBV7-2, the J call TRBJ2-5; 7 bases are shared with TRBD1. J was trimmed by 1 base and V by 6 bases; bases with no gene match: 8. Germline V CDR1 and CDR2: SGHTA, FQGNSA. The CDR3 runs to 15 residues. The CDR3 is CASSGATGPQETQYF. The CDR3 coding sequence is TGTGCCAGCAGTGGGGCGACAGGGCCCCAAGAGACCCAGTACTTC. Filled out from reference TRBV7-2 and TRBJ2-5, the complete variable domain reads GAGVSQSPSNKVTEKGKDVELRCDPISGHTALYWYRQSLGQGLEFLIYFQGNSAPDKSGLPSDRFSAERTGGSVSTLTIQRTQQEDSAVYLCASSGATGPQETQYFGPGTRLLVL.

CDR3 nucleotide sequence: TGTGCCACCAGCAGAGAGAGGGGAGTAGCGGGGTCCATAACGAACACCGGGGAGCTGTTTTTT. Translated: CATSRERGVAGSITNTGELFF. The chain is built from TRBV15 and TRBJ2-2; TRBD2 matches at 8 bases. Trimming removed 0 bases from V and 0 bases from J; junction bases left unmatched: 15. The V gene's germline CDR1 is LNHNV and CDR2 YYDKDF (reference sequence). This CDR3 comprises 21 residues.

Of note for this clone: One end of the junction varies from germline; a read error may be responsible. The chain carries TRBV28 and TRBJ1-2; D uncertain. The CDR3 has 12 amino acids. Germline V gene sequence: CDR1 MDHEN, CDR2 SYDVKM. The CDR3 DNA is TGTGCCAGCAGTCACACCCCCGCTGACTCCCTCTTC. Protein: CASSHTPADSLF.

This clone was seen only a few times. Here the CDR3 DNA reads TGTGCCAGCAGCTTGGTACCAGGCCAAGAGACCCAGTACTTC. It translates to CASSLVPGQETQYF. The V gene is TRBV5-8, the J gene TRBJ2-5; D gene ambiguous. The germline gives CDR1 SGHTS, CDR2 YDEGEE. The germline V and J ends were trimmed by 0 bases and 1 base, with 7 bases remaining between them. CDR3 size: 14 residues.

This clone was counted a few times. The J gene is TRBJ2-7, the V gene TRBV10-3; D is unresolved. This CDR3 has 13 residues. The V gene lost 10 bases and the J gene lost 0 bases, with 13 bases spanning the gap. CDR1 is ENHRY, CDR2 SYGVKD, per germline. The CDR3: CATSGSYSYEQYF. In nucleotides, the CDR3 is TGTGCCACATCCGGGTCATACTCCTACGAGCAGTACTTC.

The chain has TRBV30 and TRBJ2-3; D gene uncertain. This CDR3 is built from 12 residues. The V and J ends lost 0 bases and 5 bases respectively, with 6 bases between them. Looked up from germline, CDR1 is GTSNPN and CDR2 is SVGIG (reference sequence). The CDR3 protein is CAWSVALDTQYF. CDR3 DNA sequence: TGTGCCTGGAGTGTAGCTCTAGATACGCAGTATTTT.

The J gene is TRBJ2-3, the V gene TRBV19, with TRBD2 identical over 8 bases. Trimming at V came to 9 bases and at J to 7 bases, leaving 12 bases not matched to a gene. This CDR3 comprises 14 residues. CDR1 is LNHDA and CDR2 is SQIVND in the germline V gene (reference sequence). The CDR3 reads CASSPPGGRNTQYF. CDR3 bases: TGTGCCAGCAGTCCTCCGGGAGGGCGGAATACGCAGTATTTT.

This clone has just one count. The chain joins TRBV6-1 to TRBJ1-2; D possibly corresponds to TRBD1 (6 bases). The CDR3 is 16 amino acids. CDR1 is MNHNS and CDR2 is SASEGT in the germline V gene. The V gene lost 4 bases and the J gene lost 6 bases, with 21 bases spanning the gap. CDR3 amino acids: CASSARALDSSHGYTF. Written as DNA, the CDR3 is TGTGCCAGCAGTGCACGAGCCTTGGACAGTTCACATGGCTACACCTTC.

This rearrangement joins TRBV6-5 to TRBJ1-2, with D perhaps matching TRBD1 (5 bases). Trimming shortened V by 2 bases and J by 6 bases, and 16 bases separated the two germline ends. The CDR3 covers 15 residues. CDR1 is MNHEY and CDR2 is SVGAGI in the germline V gene. CDR3 sequence (DNA): TGTGCCAGCAGTTACCCAGCCGGGACTAAGGATGGCTACACCTTC. It codes for CASSYPAGTKDGYTF.

The chain links TRBV18 to TRBJ2-1; 11 bases line up with TRBD2. CDR1 and CDR2 from the germline V gene are KGHSH and LQKENI. The CDR3 length is 16 residues. V was clipped by 6 bases and J by 7 bases; unmatched bases: 11. CDR3 nucleotide sequence: TGTGCCAGCTCCCCCCCGGCTAGCGGGGGGAGGAATGAGCAGTTCTTC. As protein: CASSPPASGGRNEQFF. Supplemented by reference TRBV18 and TRBJ2-1, the full variable domain reads NAGVMQNPRHLVRRRGQEARLRCSPMKGHSHVYWYRQLPEEGLKFMVYLQKENIIDESGMPKERFSAEFPKEGPSILRIQQVVRGDSAAYFCASSPPASGGRNEQFFGPGTRLTVL.

This sequence joins TRBV3-1 (or the pseudogene TRBV3-2) and TRBJ2-1, with D possibly being TRBD1 (5 bases). V lost 0 bases and J 0 bases, leaving 9 bases between the germline ends. Germline V gene lookup returns CDR1 LGHDT and CDR2 YNNKEL (reference sequence). The CDR3 has 16 residues. Here the CDR3 reads CASSQDRGSSYNEQFF. CDR3 coding DNA: TGTGCCAGCAGCCAAGATAGGGGTAGCTCCTACAATGAGCAGTTCTTC.

The genes are TRBV9 and TRBJ2-7, with D perhaps matching TRBD1 (5 bases). Trimming removed 2 bases at V and 3 bases at J, with 15 bases between. The CDR3 has 15 residues. Per germline, CDR1 SGDLS and CDR2 YYNGEE. The CDR3: CASSVAGSPIYEQYF. The CDR3 DNA reads TGTGCCAGCAGCGTGGCAGGGTCCCCCATCTACGAGCAGTACTTC. The whole variable domain, remainder taken from reference TRBV9 and TRBJ2-7, is DSGVTQTPKHLITATGQRVTLRCSPRSGDLSVYWYQQSLDQGLQFLIQYYNGEERAKGNILERFSAQQFPDLHSELNLSSLELGDSALYFCASSVAGSPIYEQYFGPGTRLTVT.

This chain uses TRBV12-3 or TRBV12-4 with TRBJ2-4; TRBD2 matches at 7 bases. The V gene end was trimmed by 7 bases and the J gene end by 6 bases; junction bases not matched to a gene: 3. This CDR3 has 12 residues. CDR3 sequence (DNA): TGTGCCAGCACGACTAGCTCAAACATTCAGTACTTC. This encodes CASTTSSNIQYF.

This clone was seen just once. The genes are TRBV6-5 and TRBJ2-5; 8 positions match TRBD1. The germline V gene encodes CDR1 MNHEY and CDR2 SVGAGI. The CDR3 sequence is 13 residues long. Trimming removed 7 bases from V and 5 bases from J; junction bases left unmatched: 6. CDR3 DNA: TGTGCCAGCATGGACAGGGTAGGGGAGACCCAGTACTTC. It specifies CASMDRVGETQYF.

V and J are TRBV29-1 and TRBJ2-1; 9 nucleotides line up with TRBD2. CDR3 length: 14 amino acids. With V trimmed by 7 bases and J by 4 bases, 8 bases remained unmatched. Germline V gene lookup returns CDR1 SQVTM and CDR2 ANQGSEA. The CDR3 DNA is TGCAGCGCCGGGACTAGCCCCACGTACAATGAGCAGTTCTTC. Its protein is CSAGTSPTYNEQFF.